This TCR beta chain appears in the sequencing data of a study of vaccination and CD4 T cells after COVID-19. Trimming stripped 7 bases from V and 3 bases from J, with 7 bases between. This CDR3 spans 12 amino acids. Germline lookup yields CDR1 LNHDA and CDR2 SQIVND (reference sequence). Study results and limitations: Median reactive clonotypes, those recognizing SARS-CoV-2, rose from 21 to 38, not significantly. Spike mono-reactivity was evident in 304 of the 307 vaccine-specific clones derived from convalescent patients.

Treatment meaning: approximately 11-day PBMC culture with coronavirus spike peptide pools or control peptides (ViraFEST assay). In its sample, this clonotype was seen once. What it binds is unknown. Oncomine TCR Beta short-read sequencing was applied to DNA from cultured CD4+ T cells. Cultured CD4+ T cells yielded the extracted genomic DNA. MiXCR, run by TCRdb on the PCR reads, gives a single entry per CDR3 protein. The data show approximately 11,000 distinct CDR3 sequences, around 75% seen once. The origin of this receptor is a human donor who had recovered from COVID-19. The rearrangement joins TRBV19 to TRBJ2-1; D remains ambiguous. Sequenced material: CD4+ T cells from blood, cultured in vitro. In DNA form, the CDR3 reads TGTGCCAGTAATAACGTCTACAATGAGCAGTTCTTC. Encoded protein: CASNNVYNEQFF. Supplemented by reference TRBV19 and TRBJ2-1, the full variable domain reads DGGITQSPKYLFRKEGQNVTLSCEQNLNHDAMYWYRQDPGQGLRLIYYSQIVNDFQKGDIAEGYSVSREKKESFPLTVTSAQKNPTAFYLCASNNVYNEQFFGPGTRLTVL.